This T cell receptor (beta chain) derives from a study of cytomegalovirus exposure and HLA in healthy donors. General study results and limits: TCR beta V segments were, for the most part, productive about 87% or about 30% of the time in an earlier analysis. Across donors, presence/absence analyses took sequencing depth to be roughly uniform.

As regards this clone: Its target is unknown.

Amplification used 60 Vbeta primers and 13 Jbeta primers. Original analysis: About 10 million shared chains were among about 80 million unique TCR beta chains counted in a later analysis. TCRdb keeps only in-frame clones here, not all; method: immunoSEQ multiplex PCR. The DNA gave D and trimming, while V, J and clone size come from that table. The specimen's table records 120,000 to 150,000 clones. The CDR3 totals 13 residues. Trimming left V 2 bases short and J 6 bases short, with 8 bases between. CDR1 is MGHDK and CDR2 is SYGVNS in the germline V gene. This receptor was obtained from a man between 35 and 55 years old in good health and CMV-seronegative. Source material: PBMCs. The chain uses TRBV25-1 and TRBJ1-5; D is undetermined. DNA for the CDR3: TGTGCCAGCAGTGAAGGGGAGGCTCAGCCCCAGCATTTT. It is translated as CASSEGEAQPQHF.